Shown below are 31 T cell receptor beta chains from a single sample sequenced in a study of cytomegalovirus exposure and HLA in healthy donors. PCR was performed using 60 Vbeta and 13 Jbeta primers. Method: immunoSEQ multiplex PCR; TCRdb's copy keeps in-frame clones and lacks some. In the table there are 150,000 to 200,000 clones, approximately 90% of which are singletons. Input material: PBMCs. Source of these receptors: a boy between 2 and 15 years old in good health and CMV-seronegative.

The V call is TRBV6-1, the J call TRBJ1-2; D gene ambiguous. The germline V and J ends were trimmed by 0 bases and 7 bases, with 9 bases remaining between them. The CDR3 covers 13 residues. The germline V gene has CDR1 MNHNS and CDR2 SASEGT. DNA for the CDR3: TGTGCCAGCAGTGAAGCATTCCCAGTTGGCTACACCTTC. Translating gives CASSEAFPVGYTF.

V gene TRBV11-2 combines with J gene TRBJ2-4; D not certain. CDR3 length: 16 amino acids. V dropped 5 bases and J dropped 3 bases, with 17 bases sitting between them. Germline V gives CDR1 SGHAT, CDR2 FQNNGV. The CDR3 reads CASSPGNGGNKNIQYF. CDR3 nucleotides: TGTGCCAGCAGCCCCGGAAACGGCGGTAACAAAAACATTCAGTACTTC.

This chain connects TRBV5-1 to TRBJ2-7, with TRBD2 matching 15 bases. Germline CDR1 and CDR2: SGHRS and YFSETQ. Germline trimming cut 4 bases from V and 0 bases from J; bases unmatched to any gene: 2. CDR3 length: 16 amino acids. This chain's CDR3 is CASSMGLAGGSYEQYF. Written as DNA, the CDR3 is TGCGCCAGCAGCATGGGACTAGCGGGAGGCTCCTACGAGCAGTACTTC. Looking up the rest from reference TRBV5-1 and TRBJ2-7 gives the full variable domain: KAGVTQTPRYLIKTRGQQVTLSCSPISGHRSVSWYQQTPGQGLQFLFEYFSETQRNKGNFPGRFSGRQFSNSRSEMNVSTLELGDSALYLCASSMGLAGGSYEQYFGPGTRLTVT.

J is TRBJ1-4 and V is TRBV7-6; no firm D call. Germline V gene lookup returns CDR1 SGHVS and CDR2 FNYEAQ. The CDR3 extends over 18 amino acids. The ends were cut back, 1 base at V and 0 bases at J, with 15 bases in the middle. The CDR3 is CASSLGAGGTTTNEKLFF. CDR3 nucleotide sequence: TGTGCCAGCAGCTTAGGCGCAGGTGGTACAACAACTAATGAAAAACTGTTTTTT.

V is TRBV5-4 and J is TRBJ2-1; 8 bases fit TRBD2. Trimming at V came to 4 bases and at J to 7 bases, leaving 13 bases not matched to a gene. Germline V CDR1 and CDR2: SGHNT, YYREEE (reference sequence). This CDR3 spans 16 amino acids. The CDR3 loop is CASSRDGGARGNEQFF. CDR3 nucleotides: TGTGCCAGCAGCCGAGACGGGGGGGCGAGGGGAAATGAGCAGTTCTTC.

The chain joins TRBV2 to TRBJ1-6; weak D call: TRBD1 (5 bases). This CDR3 is built from 12 residues. The V gene lost 6 bases and the J gene lost 5 bases, with 5 bases spanning the gap. CDR1 and CDR2 (germline): SNHLY, FYNNEI. The chain's CDR3 is CASRQDNSPLHF. CDR3 coding DNA: TGTGCCAGCAGACAGGATAATTCACCCCTCCACTTT.

The V gene is TRBV5-6, the J gene TRBJ2-7, with D unclear. Germline loops: CDR1 SGHDT, CDR2 YYEEEE. This CDR3 is 12 amino acids long. The ends were cut back, 3 bases at V and 7 bases at J, with 11 bases in the middle. CDR3: CASSSRGGEQYF. The CDR3 DNA is TGTGCCAGCAGCTCCCGAGGTGGGGAGCAGTACTTC.

The V call is TRBV7-9, the J call TRBJ2-3, with 7 positions matching TRBD1. Germline values: CDR1 SEHNR, CDR2 FQNEAQ (reference sequence). The V segment lost 1 base and the J segment 0 bases; nucleotides outside the gene matches: 4. The CDR3 contains 16 residues. CDR3 region: CASSLGWDSSTDTQYF. Written as DNA, the CDR3 is TGTGCCAGCAGCTTAGGGTGGGACAGCAGCACAGATACGCAGTATTTT.

The CDR3 region is CASTNRDSRFNQPQHF. Here the CDR3 DNA reads TGTGCCAGCACCAACCGGGACAGCCGCTTCAATCAGCCCCAGCATTTT. V is TRBV2 and J is TRBJ1-5, with TRBD1 matching 7 bases. The germline V gene encodes CDR1 SNHLY and CDR2 FYNNEI. V gave up 7 bases and J gave up 3 bases; unmatched junction bases: 12. This CDR3 is 16 amino acids long. The variable domain in full, with the rest retrieved from reference TRBV2 and TRBJ1-5, is EPEVTQTPSHQVTQMGQEVILRCVPISNHLYFYWYRQILGQKVEFLVSFYNNEISEKSEIFDDQFSVERPDGSNFTLKIRSTKLEDSAMYFCASTNRDSRFNQPQHFGDGTRLSIL.

This clone came up a few times. This chain joins TRBV6-5 and TRBJ1-1; the match to TRBD1 covers 7 bases. The CDR3 consists of 12 residues. CDR1 is MNHEY, CDR2 SVGAGI, per germline. The V gene end was trimmed by 10 bases and the J gene end by 5 bases; junction bases not matched to a gene: 7. CDR3 sequence reads: CAKGNRGTEAFF. In DNA form, the CDR3 reads TGTGCCAAGGGGAACAGGGGAACTGAAGCTTTCTTT.

This clone was detected only once. The gene calls are TRBV28 and TRBJ2-7; 11 nucleotides line up with TRBD2. This CDR3 is built from 15 residues. Trimming cost V 3 bases and J 7 bases; bases outside gene matches: 8. The V gene's germline CDR1 is MDHEN and CDR2 SYDVKM. CDR3 protein: CASSFLAGGPGEQYF. In DNA, the CDR3 is TGTGCCAGCAGTTTCCTAGCGGGGGGCCCGGGGGAGCAGTACTTC.

The genes are TRBV30 and TRBJ2-1; D remains ambiguous. Looked up from germline, CDR1 is GTSNPN and CDR2 is SVGIG (reference sequence). This CDR3 contains 14 residues. V was shortened by 0 bases and J by 6 bases, with 12 bases between the two germline ends. CDR3 residues: CAWSVRRASNEQFF. CDR3 coding DNA: TGTGCCTGGAGTGTAAGGCGTGCTAGCAATGAGCAGTTCTTC.

The chain uses TRBV5-6 and TRBJ1-1, with TRBD1 identical over 8 bases. The V gene's germline CDR1 is SGHDT and CDR2 YYEEEE. V lost 3 bases, J lost 2 bases, and 3 bases stayed unmatched. The CDR3 has 14 residues. The CDR3 DNA reads as TGTGCCAGCAGCTGGACAGGGCCCAACACTGAAGCTTTCTTT. Amino acid sequence: CASSWTGPNTEAFF.

This clone occurred once. This chain links TRBV20-1 with TRBJ2-1, with 8 bases matching TRBD2. CDR1 is DFQATT, CDR2 SNEGSKA, per germline (reference sequence). The V and J ends lost 2 bases and 13 bases, in that order; junction bases with no gene match: 4. CDR3 length: 11 residues. In nucleotides, the CDR3 is TGCAGTGCTAGAAACGGGGGGGGCCAGTTCTTC. Encoded protein: CSARNGGGQFF.

V is TRBV2 and J is TRBJ2-3, with 8 nucleotides matching TRBD2. Germline CDR1 and CDR2: SNHLY and FYNNEI. The CDR3 is 15 amino acids. Unmatched junction bases numbered 6, after V lost 3 bases and J lost 4 bases. CDR3 DNA sequence: TGTGCCAGCAGTGAGGGCGGGAGGTGGGCAGATACGCAGTATTTT. The encoded protein is CASSEGGRWADTQYF.

This chain uses TRBV30 with TRBJ2-7, with D possibly being TRBD2 (6 bases). The germline V and J ends were trimmed by 3 bases and 2 bases, with 17 bases remaining between them. This CDR3 contains 15 residues. Germline lookup yields CDR1 GTSNPN and CDR2 SVGIG (reference sequence). The CDR3 loop reads CAWRAEGGKTYEQYF. CDR3 coding DNA: TGTGCCTGGAGGGCGGAGGGAGGAAAAACCTACGAGCAGTACTTC.

The gene calls are TRBV28 and TRBJ2-6; TRBD2 might be the D (5 bases). CDR1 is MDHEN, CDR2 SYDVKM, per germline. The CDR3 covers 14 residues. The V gene lost 6 bases and the J gene lost 2 bases, with 8 bases spanning the gap. DNA of the CDR3: TGTGCCAGCAGGAGCGGCCCTGGGGCCAACGTCCTGACTTTC. The encoded protein is CASRSGPGANVLTF.

The V and J genes are TRBV5-5 and TRBJ1-1; a weak D match, TRBD1 (5 bases). Germline CDR1 is SGHKS and CDR2 is YYEKEE (reference sequence). The CDR3 spans 14 residues. V lost 2 bases and J 8 bases, leaving 16 bases between the germline ends. The CDR3 DNA follows: TGTGCCAGCAGCTTACCCCCCCAGGGAGGGGAAGCTTTCTTT. Its translation: CASSLPPQGGEAFF.

The chain joins TRBV4-2 to TRBJ2-3, with 11 bases fitting TRBD2. After removal of 1 base from V and 1 base from J, the junction contained 10 bases not matched to a gene. The CDR3 length is 19 residues. Germline loops: CDR1 LGHNA, CDR2 YNFKEQ. CDR3 nucleotide sequence: TGTGCCAGCAGCCAAGGAGAAGTAGCGGGAGGGCCGGGCACAGATACGCAGTATTTT. Translation: CASSQGEVAGGPGTDTQYF.

The chain employs TRBV28 and TRBJ1-2, with D perhaps TRBD1 (6 bases). The CDR3 is made up of 17 amino acids. The ends were cut back, 2 bases at V and 5 bases at J, with 21 bases in the middle. CDR1 is MDHEN, CDR2 SYDVKM, per germline. The CDR3 DNA follows: TGTGCCAGCAGTTTAACCCCGGGGGGGGCGCAGGAATATGGCTACACCTTC. Translated: CASSLTPGGAQEYGYTF.

The J gene is TRBJ2-7, the V gene TRBV28; 7 bases fit TRBD2. Germline V gene sequence: CDR1 MDHEN, CDR2 SYDVKM. The CDR3 is made up of 14 amino acids. V shed 6 bases, J shed 7 bases, and the junction held 12 bases outside the gene matches. The CDR3, as DNA: TGTGCCAGCAGGGTCGGGGGAGGGGTAGGTGAGCAGTACTTC. This codes for CASRVGGGVGEQYF.

The CDR3, as DNA: TGTGCCAGCAGTTTACCCTATGAGGGGGTTTCCCCAGATACGCAGTATTTT. This encodes CASSLPYEGVSPDTQYF. The V gene is TRBV28, the J gene TRBJ2-3; TRBD1 might be the D (6 bases). V was cut by 2 bases and J by 4 bases, with 19 bases left in between. The CDR3 is 17 residues long. The germline gives CDR1 MDHEN, CDR2 SYDVKM.

V gene TRBV5-1 combines with J gene TRBJ2-5; 9 nucleotides line up with TRBD1. The CDR3 loop spans 14 amino acids. After removal of 4 bases from V and 3 bases from J, the junction contained 4 bases not matched to a gene. CDR1 and CDR2 from the germline V gene are SGHRS and YFSETQ. The CDR3 reads CASSIRQGEETQYF. In DNA, the CDR3 is TGCGCCAGCAGCATTCGACAGGGGGAAGAGACCCAGTACTTC.

The chain carries TRBV30 and TRBJ1-4; tentative D call: TRBD1 (6 bases). Germline values: CDR1 GTSNPN, CDR2 SVGIG (reference sequence). V dropped 8 bases and J dropped 7 bases, with 17 bases sitting between them. There are 13 residues in the CDR3. The CDR3 reads CARQTGWSEKLFF. In DNA form, the CDR3 reads TGTGCCCGACAAACAGGGTGGAGTGAAAAACTGTTTTTT.

This chain joins TRBV6-5 and TRBJ2-7; 9 bases map to TRBD2. With V trimmed by 5 bases and J by 5 bases, 10 bases remained unmatched. CDR1 and CDR2 (germline): MNHEY, SVGAGI. This CDR3 is 15 amino acids long. The chain's CDR3 is CASSPVSGSNNEQYF. CDR3 DNA sequence: TGTGCCAGCAGTCCAGTTAGCGGGAGTAACAACGAGCAGTACTTC.

The chain uses TRBV18 and TRBJ2-1; 10 bases agree with TRBD2. Germline V gene lookup returns CDR1 KGHSH and CDR2 LQKENI. After removal of 4 bases from V and 10 bases from J, the junction contained 16 bases not matched to a gene. The CDR3 is 17 residues long. In DNA form, the CDR3 reads TGTGCCAGCTCACTCAACTCGGGGAGCGGGAGGGCCGGAGAGCAGTTCTTC. Protein: CASSLNSGSGRAGEQFF.

The chain has TRBV18 and TRBJ2-2; no definite D call. CDR3 length equals 14 residues. The V end was cut by 3 bases, the J end by 4 bases, with 9 bases between. The germline CDR1 and CDR2 sequences are KGHSH and LQKENI. The CDR3 coding sequence is TGTGCCAGCTCACCTAGTCGTGGCACCGGGGAGCTGTTTTTT. This translates into CASSPSRGTGELFF. The full variable domain, rest sourced from reference TRBV18 and TRBJ2-2, is NAGVMQNPRHLVRRRGQEARLRCSPMKGHSHVYWYRQLPEEGLKFMVYLQKENIIDESGMPKERFSAEFPKEGPSILRIQQVVRGDSAAYFCASSPSRGTGELFFGEGSRLTVL.

This rearrangement joins TRBV27 to TRBJ1-5; TRBD1 agrees at 7 bases. J lost 4 bases, V lost 5 bases, and 5 bases had no gene match. The germline V gene encodes CDR1 MNHEY and CDR2 SMNVEV (reference sequence). This CDR3 region has 14 residues. CDR3 sequence reads: CASSPGTVNQPQHF. Written as DNA, the CDR3 is TGTGCCAGCAGTCCCGGGACAGTTAATCAGCCCCAGCATTTT.

J is TRBJ1-3 and V is TRBV9; D remains ambiguous. Germline V lookup: CDR1 SGDLS, CDR2 YYNGEE. Trimming stripped 4 bases from V and 0 bases from J, with 8 bases between. The CDR3 runs 14 residues. Here the CDR3 DNA reads TGTGCCAGCAGCTCTTACAGCTCTGGAAACACCATATATTTT. As protein: CASSSYSSGNTIYF. The full variable domain, completed using reference TRBV9 and TRBJ1-3, is DSGVTQTPKHLITATGQRVTLRCSPRSGDLSVYWYQQSLDQGLQFLIQYYNGEERAKGNILERFSAQQFPDLHSELNLSSLELGDSALYFCASSSYSSGNTIYFGEGSWLTVV.

The chain combines TRBV28 with TRBJ2-5, with D uncertain. Judging by the DNA end, TRBJ2-7 fits better; the J call may be wrong. Looked up from germline, CDR1 is MDHEN and CDR2 is SYDVKM. The CDR3 sequence is 16 residues long. This CDR3 is CASTPNPRTLSYEQYF. In DNA, the CDR3 is TGTGCCAGCACCCCGAACCCTCGAACCCTCTCCTACGAGCAGTACTTC.

The genes are TRBV15 and TRBJ2-3; the D gene is possibly TRBD2 (5 bases). The V and J ends lost 6 bases and 0 bases respectively, with 19 bases between them. Germline V gene sequence: CDR1 LNHNV, CDR2 YYDKDF (reference sequence). This CDR3 comprises 17 residues. This CDR3 is CATRDGVGASSTDTQYF. The CDR3 DNA sequence: TGTGCCACCAGAGATGGGGTGGGAGCTTCTAGCACAGATACGCAGTATTTT.